These 13 T cell receptor beta chains came from one sample sequenced in a study of patients and donors after allogeneic stem cell transplantation. MiXCR, applied by TCRdb to the RT-PCR reads, yields one record per CDR3 protein. The sample contains approximately 170,000 distinct CDR3 sequences, about 24% of which appear only once. The specimen was blood, either unsorted or a sorted T cell fraction (not recorded which). The receptors originated from a human donor who was either an allogeneic HSCT recipient or a stem cell or donor lymphocyte infusion donor (not recorded which). It is not recorded whose cells these are; they may come from a transplant donor.

This chain uses TRBV10-3 with TRBJ2-7; 10 positions agree with TRBD2. CDR3 length: 15 amino acids. Looked up from germline, CDR1 is ENHRY and CDR2 is SYGVKD. The V segment lost 7 bases and the J segment 3 bases; nucleotides outside the gene matches: 9. The chain's CDR3 is CAITSGSSQNYEQYF. The CDR3 DNA reads as TGTGCCATCACTAGCGGGAGCAGTCAAAACTACGAGCAGTACTTC.

This clonotype was found once. V usage is TRBV7-9 and J usage is TRBJ2-3; possibly TRBD1 or TRBD2 for D (6 bases each). Germline-derived CDR1 and CDR2 are SEHNR and FQNEAQ (reference sequence). The V end lost 2 bases, the J end lost 6 bases, and 12 bases lay between the germline ends. CDR3 length: 14 residues. This CDR3 is CASSLPGGGDTQYF. The CDR3 coding sequence is TGTGCCAGCAGCTTACCAGGAGGGGGGGATACGCAGTATTTT.

This clonotype was counted many times. The chain's CDR3 is CSVAGGRESAFF. In DNA, the CDR3 is TGCAGCGTTGCGGGGGGACGGGAGTCGGCTTTCTTT. The rearrangement joins TRBV29-1 to TRBJ1-1; tentative D call: TRBD1 (5 bases). V was clipped by 4 bases and J by 11 bases, with 17 bases between them. The CDR3 totals 12 residues. Germline CDR1 is SQVTM and CDR2 is ANQGSEA.

This clonotype was seen only a few times. The rearrangement joins TRBV7-9 to TRBJ1-1, with D possibly matching TRBD1 (6 bases). Per germline, CDR1 SEHNR and CDR2 FQNEAQ (reference sequence). V was clipped by 0 bases and J by 0 bases, with 11 bases between them. This CDR3 is 16 amino acids long. The CDR3 region is CASSLAGGGMNTEAFF. The CDR3 DNA is TGTGCCAGCAGCTTAGCGGGGGGCGGCATGAACACTGAAGCTTTCTTT.

This clonotype has a handful of counts. The genes are TRBV12-3 or TRBV12-4 and TRBJ2-1; 13 bases align to TRBD2. The V gene end was trimmed by 6 bases and the J gene end by 0 bases; junction bases not matched to a gene: 5. The CDR3 contains 17 residues. For the CDR3, the DNA is TGTGCCAGCAGGGGCCGGACTAGCGGGAGCTCCTACAATGAGCAGTTCTTC. Amino acid sequence: CASRGRTSGSSYNEQFF.

This clonotype was recorded many times. The rearrangement uses TRBV5-1 and TRBJ1-1; no definite D call. The CDR3 is made up of 12 amino acids. V lost 0 bases and J lost 5, with 5 bases in between. Germline V gene sequence: CDR1 SGHRS, CDR2 YFSETQ. The DNA of the CDR3 is TGCGCCAGCAGCTTGGAGGGAACTGAAGCTTTCTTT. Protein sequence: CASSLEGTEAFF.

This clonotype came up many times. V and J are TRBV7-9 and TRBJ1-2; unclear D gene. The V gene's germline CDR1 is SEHNR and CDR2 FQNEAQ (reference sequence). The CDR3 runs to 14 residues. The ends were cut back, 6 bases at V and 10 bases at J, with 21 bases in the middle. The DNA of the CDR3 is TGTGCCAGCAGTTCATCCCCGTACTCTGGGGACTACACCTTC. It is translated as CASSSSPYSGDYTF.

In its sample, this clonotype was seen a few times. The rearrangement uses TRBV20-1 and TRBJ1-1, with D tentatively TRBD1 (6 bases). The CDR3 totals 14 residues. Deletions cut 3 bases from V and 7 bases from J, with 18 bases between. CDR1 is DFQATT and CDR2 is SNEGSKA in the germline V gene (reference sequence). The CDR3 coding sequence is TGCAGTGCTAGCAGGGGAGCCACGATACTTGAAGCTTTCTTT. Its protein product is CSASRGATILEAFF.

This clonotype has only a few counts. The rearrangement joins TRBV6-5 to TRBJ2-1; D gene uncertain. V lost 4 bases, J lost 4 bases, and 17 bases lay in between. CDR1 and CDR2 from the germline V gene are MNHEY and SVGAGI. This CDR3 is built from 16 residues. CDR3 sequence reads: CASSFEFSGIYNEQFF. CDR3 nucleotides: TGTGCCAGCAGTTTCGAATTTTCCGGAATTTACAATGAGCAGTTCTTC.

This rearrangement joins TRBV15 to TRBJ2-2; no clear D. The CDR3 has 14 residues. The V gene lost 0 bases and the J gene lost 4 bases, with 6 bases spanning the gap. Germline CDR1 and CDR2: LNHNV and YYDKDF (reference sequence). The CDR3 coding sequence is TGTGCCACCAGCAGAGATCCAGTCACCGGGGAGCTGTTTTTT. Protein: CATSRDPVTGELFF.

There are many counts of this clonotype. V usage is TRBV20-1 and J usage is TRBJ2-1; 9 nucleotides line up with TRBD1. Germline V gives CDR1 DFQATT, CDR2 SNEGSKA (reference sequence). V lost 5 bases to trimming and J lost 4 bases; unmatched junction nucleotides: 9. The CDR3 loop spans 15 amino acids. CDR3 bases: TGCAGTGCTCCTGCCGGGACAGGGTTTTACAATGAGCAGTTCTTC. Translated: CSAPAGTGFYNEQFF.

The chain carries TRBV20-1 and TRBJ2-2; TRBD2 agrees at 7 bases. The CDR3 is 15 residues long. Germline CDR1 is DFQATT and CDR2 is SNEGSKA (reference sequence). V shed 3 bases and J 3 bases; nucleotides not matched to a gene: 7. CDR3 nucleotide sequence: TGCAGTGCTAGTAGGTTAGCGGGCCACACCGGGGAGCTGTTTTTT. Translation gives CSASRLAGHTGELFF.

This clonotype showed up just a few times. V usage is TRBV20-1 and J usage is TRBJ2-1; 9 nucleotides match TRBD2. Germline-derived CDR1 and CDR2 are DFQATT and SNEGSKA (reference sequence). The CDR3 is made up of 16 amino acids. Germline trimming cut 1 base from V and 0 bases from J; bases unmatched to any gene: 4. The CDR3 reads CSARVPGLASYNEQFF. The CDR3 nucleotides are TGCAGTGCTAGAGTACCGGGACTAGCCTCCTACAATGAGCAGTTCTTC.